This T cell receptor beta chain stems from a study of cytomegalovirus exposure and HLA in healthy donors. Some clones are missing from TCRdb's copy, which holds only in-frame ones; the method was immunoSEQ multiplex PCR. The profile shows about 66,000 clones, 90% to 97% of them singletons. General study results and limits: Investigators reported about 160 TCR beta chains as tied to cytomegalovirus. The finding came from a later analysis; first-cohort TCR clusters tended to co-occur in the 95 to 150 validation repertoires. Reports showed the classifier diagnosing cytomegalovirus status with high specificity and sensitivity.

This clone has only one observation. Its cognate antigen is unknown. This clonotype originated in a man in his late teens or twenties in good health and CMV-seronegative. The specimen was PBMCs.

CDR3 in amino acids: CASSGGLAGDKGYNEQFF. The CDR3 DNA reads TGTGCCAGCAGCGGTGGACTAGCGGGAGATAAGGGGTACAATGAGCAGTTCTTC. The V call is TRBV9, the J call TRBJ2-1; 13 bases map to TRBD2. This CDR3 is built from 18 residues. Germline V gene sequence: CDR1 SGDLS, CDR2 YYNGEE. With 3 bases clipped from V and 4 bases from J, the junction kept 10 bases outside the gene matches.